These 26 T cell receptor beta chains were sequenced from one sample in a study of tumor-infiltrating lymphocytes in primary liver carcinoma (dated by TCRdb to 2016 to 2017). Blood RNA was extracted from unsorted whole blood with TRIzol reagent; germline DNA came from the DNeasy Blood & Tissue kit. Sequencer: Illumina HiSeq 2500. Using a constant-region primer and ProtoScript II reverse transcriptase, TCRbeta-specific cDNA was reverse-transcribed from approximately 0.5 ug total RNA. TCRbeta libraries were built with three nested multiplex PCR rounds, a slightly modified ARM-PCR procedure. Multiplex TRBV1-TRBV30 forward primers and a Cbeta reverse primer were used in the first two PCR rounds, each of which was run for approximately 9 cycles. TCRdb reprocessing: public reads trimmed at Q25 with fastp, clones called with MiXCR, in-frame beta chains kept. Each entry merges the rows of one CDR3 protein and shows their most common DNA and genes. The sample yields 300,000 to 350,000 distinct CDR3 sequences; 45% to 70% were counted once. Of the sample, 15% to 20% falls within the top ten clones.

Sequencing was performed on peripheral blood. The receptor source for this set is a woman in her thirties with primary liver carcinoma and hepatitis B virus infection.

In regard to this clonotype: A much more abundant neighbour one base away suggests this may be a read error. The chain carries TRBV6-2 or TRBV6-3 and TRBJ2-3; D remains ambiguous. CDR3 length: 15 residues. Per germline, CDR1 MNHEY and CDR2 SVGEGT. CDR3 protein: CASRPTGSYGDMQYF. The CDR3 bases are TGTGCCAGCAGGCCGACTGGCTCTTATGGGGATATGCAGTATTTT.

This clonotype was seen a handful of times. One end of the junction fails to match germline, which may point to a read error. This chain uses TRBV10-2 with TRBJ2-7, with D tentatively TRBD2 (5 bases). There are 14 residues in the CDR3. Germline CDR1 WSHSY, CDR2 SAAADI. Here the CDR3 reads CASTEGRLIYEQYF. The CDR3 nucleotides read TGCGCCAGCACTGAGGGCAGACTTATTTACGAGCAGTACTTC.

The chain is built from TRBV28 and TRBJ2-7; D is possibly TRBD1 or TRBD2 (6 bases each). Germline CDR1 MDHEN, CDR2 SYDVKM. Trimming took off 6 bases at V and 3 bases at J, with 15 bases between the two ends. This CDR3 region has 14 residues. The CDR3 protein is CASRTGATGYEQYF. For the CDR3, the DNA is TGTGCCAGCAGGACGGGGGCCACCGGCTACGAGCAGTACTTC.

This clonotype occurred a few times. Since a much larger clone is just one base distant, this may be a read error. This rearrangement joins TRBV4-2 to TRBJ2-1; 7 nucleotides agree with TRBD1. This CDR3 has 16 amino acids. Germline V lookup: CDR1 LGHNA, CDR2 YNFKEQ. The CDR3 reads CASSQDRQGSYNEQLF. For the CDR3, the DNA is TGTGCCAGCAGCCAAGATCGACAGGGCTCCTACAATGAGCAGCTCTTC.

To note about this clonotype: A single base separates this from a much larger clone, so it may be a read error. The chain uses TRBV4-3 and TRBJ2-2, with D possibly TRBD2 on 6 matching bases. Germline CDR1 and CDR2: LGHNA and YSLEER. The CDR3 extends over 15 amino acids. The CDR3 region has the DNA TGCGCCAGCGGGGAGGAGGGATCGAACACCGGGGAGCTGATTTTT. Residues: CASGEEGSNTGELIF.

As concerns this clonotype: Sequence at one end of the junction differs from germline and may be a read error. The gene calls are TRBV12-5 and TRBJ2-7; unclear D gene. This CDR3 is built from 13 residues. Per germline, CDR1 LGHNT and CDR2 FRNRAP. DNA of the CDR3: TGTGCTAGTAGTTTGGTAGTCGGAGACGAGCAGTACTTC. Translating it yields CASSLVVGDEQYF.

Note on this clonotype: The CDR3 does not end in the conserved phenylalanine or tryptophan, so this is likely a read error. The chain is built from TRBV6-6 and TRBJ2-1; TRBD2 matches at 8 bases. CDR3 size: 14 residues. Germline assignment: CDR1 MNHNY and CDR2 SVGAGI (reference sequence). The CDR3 bases are TGTGCCAACAGTCACGGGACTAGTGGCAATGAGCAGTTCTTA. The encoded protein is CANSHGTSGNEQFL.

This clonotype was detected a few times. The V call is TRBV7-9, the J call TRBJ2-1; a possible D gene is TRBD2 (5 bases). Germline lookup yields CDR1 SEHNR and CDR2 FQNEAQ (reference sequence). CDR3 size: 15 residues. V was shortened by 5 bases and J by 5 bases, with 16 bases between the two germline ends. CDR3 in DNA: TGTGCCAGCAGCCCCGACTGGGGAGTAAACAATGAGCAGTTCTTC. This codes for CASSPDWGVNNEQFF. Drawing the rest from reference TRBV7-9 and TRBJ2-1, the complete variable domain is DTGVSQNPRHKITKRGQNVTFRCDPISEHNRLYWYRQTLGQGPEFLTYFQNEAQLEKSRLLSDRFSAERPKGSFSTLEIQRTEQGDSAMYLCASSPDWGVNNEQFFGPGTRLTVL.

This clonotype was detected once. The rearrangement joins TRBV6-5 to TRBJ2-1, with 10 nucleotides matching TRBD2. CDR1 is MNHEY, CDR2 SVGAGI, per germline. Losses at the gene ends were 7 bases for V and 2 bases for J; bases not matched to a gene: 5. CDR3 length equals 15 residues. CDR3 in DNA: TGTGCCAGCAAAGTACTAGCGGGGCCCTACAATGAGCAGTTCTTC. Translated, it gives CASKVLAGPYNEQFF.

The sample holds a few counts of this clonotype. This chain uses TRBV12-3 or TRBV12-4 with TRBJ1-6; 9 nucleotides line up with TRBD1. This CDR3 is built from 19 residues. V shed 5 bases and J 0 bases; nucleotides not matched to a gene: 11. In DNA form, the CDR3 reads TGTGCCAGCAGTCCCGGACAGGGGACGACTAGCTCCTATAATTCACCCCTCCACTTT. Translated: CASSPGQGTTSSYNSPLHF.

A word on this clonotype: This may be a read error: a much more frequent sequence differs by one nucleotide. This chain links TRBV6-6 with TRBJ2-1, with TRBD2 matching 7 bases. This CDR3 has 15 residues. In germline, CDR1 is MNHNY, CDR2 SVGAGI (reference sequence). CDR3 sequence (DNA): TGTGCCAGCAGTTACCTGGCGGGAGTGTCTAATGAGCAGTCCTTC. Residues: CASSYLAGVSNEQSF.

As for this clonotype: A read error is possible here, since a much larger clone lies one base away. CDR3 coding DNA: TGCAGCGTTGGACTAGCGGGCCCCTACGGGCAGTACTTC. Translation: CSVGLAGPYGQYF. This chain connects TRBV29-1 to TRBJ2-7; 10 nucleotides match TRBD2. CDR3 length: 13 amino acids. CDR1 is SQVTM and CDR2 is ANQGSEA in the germline V gene.

As to this clonotype: The limits of the CDR3 on the DNA are not certain, so only TCRdb's listed CDR3 is given. This rearrangement joins TRBV10-3 to TRBJ1-1; TRBD1, the table's D call, was not compared with the DNA. Germline-derived CDR1 and CDR2 are ENHRY and SYGVKD. 14 amino acids form the CDR3, both terminal residues included. This chain's CDR3 is CAISDFRGATEAFF.

Concerning this clonotype itself: Mismatch with germline at one junction end may stem from a read error. The rearrangement uses TRBV4-1 and TRBJ2-2, with a possible D match to TRBD1 (5 bases). The CDR3 contains 15 residues. The germline V gene has CDR1 MGHRA and CDR2 YSYEKL. Here the CDR3 reads CASNQGRELTGELFF. Here the CDR3 DNA reads TGCGCCAGCAACCAAGGCAGGGAACTAACCGGGGAGCTGTTTTTT.

Many counts were recorded for this clonotype. J is TRBJ2-2 and V is TRBV12-3 or TRBV12-4; 7 bases are a match to TRBD2. V was clipped by 6 bases and J by 4 bases; unmatched bases: 5. This CDR3 spans 14 amino acids. CDR3 nucleotides: TGTGCCAGCAGACCCAGCGGGATCACCGGGGAGCTGTTTTTT. Its protein product is CASRPSGITGELFF.

This chain joins TRBV6-2 or TRBV6-3 and TRBJ2-3, with D uncertain. Looked up from germline, CDR1 is MNHEY and CDR2 is SVGEGT. Between the trimmed V and J ends, which lost 4 bases and 5 bases, there was a span of 10 bases. CDR3 length equals 13 residues. The CDR3 region has the DNA TGTGCCAGCAGTTTCGGTTTTGGAGATACGCAGTATTTT. Protein sequence: CASSFGFGDTQYF.

The gene calls are TRBV29-1 and TRBJ2-4; 7 nucleotides match TRBD2. Germline assignment: CDR1 SQVTM and CDR2 ANQGSEA. V gave up 3 bases and J gave up 12 bases; unmatched junction bases: 17. The CDR3 spans 15 residues. CDR3 sequence reads: CSVDGVAGEVSTQYF. CDR3 bases: TGCAGCGTTGACGGGGTGGCGGGAGAAGTGAGCACTCAGTACTTC.

The chain's CDR3 is CAWSVGRPGLDEQYF. The CDR3, as DNA: TGTGCCTGGAGTGTAGGCAGGCCTGGTCTTGACGAGCAGTACTTC. This rearrangement joins TRBV30 to TRBJ2-7; D unresolved. Looked up from germline, CDR1 is GTSNPN and CDR2 is SVGIG (reference sequence). Deletions cut 0 bases from V and 5 bases from J, with 17 bases between. The CDR3 sequence is 15 residues long. The entire variable domain, with the rest obtained from reference TRBV30 and TRBJ2-7, is as follows: SQTIHQWPATLVQPVGSPLSLECTVEGTSNPNLYWYRQAAGRGLQLLFYSVGIGQISSEVPQNLSASRPQDRQFILSSKKLLLSDSGFYLCAWSVGRPGLDEQYFGPGTRLTVT.

This clonotype was seen ten or more times. The chain combines TRBV4-1 with TRBJ2-1; D gene uncertain. This CDR3 has 15 amino acids. Trimming removed 1 base from V and 0 bases from J, with 7 bases in between. CDR1 MGHRA and CDR2 YSYEKL come from the germline V gene. CDR3 amino acids: CASSQGPGSYNEQFF. CDR3 DNA: TGCGCCAGCAGCCAAGGGCCCGGCTCCTACAATGAGCAGTTCTTC.

There are a few counts of this clonotype. The gene calls are TRBV28 and TRBJ2-7, with 10 bases fitting TRBD2. The CDR3 contains 16 residues. Germline V gene data show CDR1 as MDHEN and CDR2 as SYDVKM. Losses at the gene ends were 6 bases for V and 5 bases for J; bases not matched to a gene: 13. Here the CDR3 reads CASRNGLAGVTDEQYF. The CDR3 DNA sequence: TGTGCCAGCAGGAACGGCCTAGCGGGAGTGACGGACGAGCAGTACTTC.

In this sample, this clonotype turned up once. The CDR3 DNA reads as TGTGCCAGCAGCTCTACCCGGTTTGGGATCACAGATACGCAGTATTTT. Translated: CASSSTRFGITDTQYF. The chain links TRBV11-2 to TRBJ2-3; D is unresolved. The length of the CDR3 is 16 residues. Between the trimmed V and J ends, which lost 4 bases and 2 bases, there was a span of 16 bases. The germline V gene encodes CDR1 SGHAT and CDR2 FQNNGV.

This chain links TRBV4-1 with TRBJ1-4; D ambiguous. Trimming cost V 1 base and J 7 bases, with 10 bases left between them. The germline CDR1 and CDR2 sequences are MGHRA and YSYEKL. This CDR3 comprises 14 residues. The CDR3 here is CASSQVREPEKLFF. The CDR3 DNA reads as TGCGCCAGCAGCCAAGTTCGGGAGCCTGAAAAACTGTTTTTT.

The chain employs TRBV12-3 or TRBV12-4 and TRBJ2-5, with 7 bases identical to TRBD2. This CDR3 region has 13 residues. The V gene end was trimmed by 8 bases and the J gene end by 5 bases; junction bases not matched to a gene: 8. CDR3: CASGGLVGETQYF. The CDR3 DNA reads TGTGCCAGCGGTGGACTAGTAGGGGAGACCCAGTACTTC.

About this clonotype itself: One end of the junction varies from germline; a read error may be responsible. V gene TRBV29-1 combines with J gene TRBJ2-6; TRBD2 agrees at 8 bases. CDR1 and CDR2 from the germline V gene are SQVTM and ANQGSEA. CDR3 length: 17 residues. In DNA form, the CDR3 reads TGCAGCGTTCCGGCGGGAGGACTTAGCTCTGGGGCCAACGTCCTGATTTTC. Translation: CSVPAGGLSSGANVLIF. Using reference TRBV29-1 and TRBJ2-6 for the parts outside the CDR3, the full variable domain is SAVISQKPSRDICQRGTSLTIQCQVDSQVTMMFWYRQQPGQSLTLIATANQGSEATYESGFVIDKFPISRPNLTFSTLTVSNMSPEDSSIYLCSVPAGGLSSGANVLIFGAGSRLTVL.

Concerning this clonotype: A clone one base away is much larger, so this may be a read error. CDR3 DNA: TGTGCCATCAGTTTTTACAGCGGTCAGGAGACCCAGTACTTC. This sequence encodes CAISFYSGQETQYF. The chain couples TRBV12-3 or TRBV12-4 to TRBJ2-5, with D tentatively TRBD2 (5 bases). The CDR3 has 14 amino acids.

This clonotype was seen a few times. Possible read error: a much larger clone is one base away. This chain links TRBV11-1 with TRBJ2-7; 7 bases line up with TRBD2. Germline V gene lookup returns CDR1 SGHAT and CDR2 FQDESV (reference sequence). V was clipped by 5 bases and J by 3 bases; unmatched bases: 13. This CDR3 has 16 residues. CDR3 loop: CASSLGLGGTIYEQYF. The CDR3 bases are TGTGCCAGCAGCCTCGGATTGGGGGGGACCATCTACGAGCAGTACTTC.